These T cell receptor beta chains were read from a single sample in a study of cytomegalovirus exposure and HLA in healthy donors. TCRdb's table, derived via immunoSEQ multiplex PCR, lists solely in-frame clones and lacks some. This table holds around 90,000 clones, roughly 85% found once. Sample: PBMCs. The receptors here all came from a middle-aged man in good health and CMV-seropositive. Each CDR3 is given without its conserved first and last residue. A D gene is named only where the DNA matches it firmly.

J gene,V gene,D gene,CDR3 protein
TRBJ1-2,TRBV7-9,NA,ASSFGTSGGYT
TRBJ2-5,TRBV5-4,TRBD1,ASSPGGARETQY
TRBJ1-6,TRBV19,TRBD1,ASSMETGSSYNSPLH
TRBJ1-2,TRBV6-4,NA,ASSPSWTAYGYT
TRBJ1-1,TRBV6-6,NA,ASSYSGQYTEAF
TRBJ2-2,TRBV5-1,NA,ASLPDKNTGELF
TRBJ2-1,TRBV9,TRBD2,ASSAASGSLSEQF
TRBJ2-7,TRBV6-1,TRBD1,ASNRQGGYEQY
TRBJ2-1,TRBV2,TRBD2,ASSELWGGYNEQF
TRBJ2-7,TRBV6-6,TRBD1,ASGQTGGPYEQY
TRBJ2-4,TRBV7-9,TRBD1,ASSFDRGGNIQY
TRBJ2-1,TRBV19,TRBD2,ASSPASGRLSREQF
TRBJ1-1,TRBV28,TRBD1,ASSLVQGYLNTEAF
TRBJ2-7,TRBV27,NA,ASSPPGLFYEQY
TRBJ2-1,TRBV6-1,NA,ASSESGESSYNEQF
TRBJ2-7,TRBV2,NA,ASSDFRGDEQY
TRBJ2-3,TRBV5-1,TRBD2,ASSSGLAGGPDTQY
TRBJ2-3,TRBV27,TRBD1,ASSQQGLDTQY
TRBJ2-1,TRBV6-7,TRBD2,ASSYTSMTSRNQSSYNEQF
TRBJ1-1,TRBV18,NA,ASSPSIDTEAF
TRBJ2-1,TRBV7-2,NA,ASSLAGGLNEQF
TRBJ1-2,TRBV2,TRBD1,ASSKTGANGYT
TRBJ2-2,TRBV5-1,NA,ASSLLSSLRTGELF
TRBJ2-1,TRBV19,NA,ASSSQRQNNEQF
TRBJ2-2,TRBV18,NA,ASSPLGAEAGELF
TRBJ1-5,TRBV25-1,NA,ASSETRGQPQH
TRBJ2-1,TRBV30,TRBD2,AWRGTGGPYNEQF
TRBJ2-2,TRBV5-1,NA,ASATTGANTGELF
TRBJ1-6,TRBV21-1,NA,ASSRRTGSKDNSPLH